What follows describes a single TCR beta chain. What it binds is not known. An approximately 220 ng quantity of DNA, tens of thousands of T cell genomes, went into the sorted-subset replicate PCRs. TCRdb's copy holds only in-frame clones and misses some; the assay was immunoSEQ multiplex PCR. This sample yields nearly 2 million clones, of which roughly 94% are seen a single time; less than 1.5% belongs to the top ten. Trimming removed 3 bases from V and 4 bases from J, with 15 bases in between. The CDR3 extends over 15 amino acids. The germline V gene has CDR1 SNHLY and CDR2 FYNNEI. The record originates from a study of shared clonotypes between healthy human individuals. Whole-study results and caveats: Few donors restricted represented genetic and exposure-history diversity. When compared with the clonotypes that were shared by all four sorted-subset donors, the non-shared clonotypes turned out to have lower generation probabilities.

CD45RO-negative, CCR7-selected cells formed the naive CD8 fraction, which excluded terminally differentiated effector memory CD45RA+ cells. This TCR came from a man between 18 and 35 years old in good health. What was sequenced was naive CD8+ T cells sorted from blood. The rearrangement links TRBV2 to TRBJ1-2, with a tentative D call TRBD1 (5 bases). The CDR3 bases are TGTGCCAGCAGTGATAGGCGAGGGGAGAGCTATGGCTACACCTTC. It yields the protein CASSDRRGESYGYTF.